One and the same sample provided the 14 T cell receptor beta chains below, sequenced in a study of blood T cell repertoires in COVID-19. Assay used: immunoSEQ multiplex PCR; TCRdb lists only in-frame clones, some missing. The sample includes about 140,000 clones, approximately 79% of them seen just once. Sequenced material: PBMCs or T cells enriched from blood (not recorded which). The receptor source for this set is a woman in her forties or fifties who had recovered from COVID-19.

V and J are TRBV12-5 and TRBJ2-1; 7 bases line up with TRBD2. The CDR3 loop spans 15 amino acids. V was clipped by 0 bases and J by 10 bases; unmatched bases: 9. Germline-derived CDR1 and CDR2 are LGHNT and FRNRAP. The CDR3 loop reads CASGLVLAGEVEQFF. The CDR3, as DNA: TGTGCTAGTGGTTTGGTACTCGCGGGAGAGGTGGAGCAGTTCTTC.

The chain joins TRBV5-1 to TRBJ1-4; TRBD1 aligns across 8 bases. Per the germline V gene, CDR1 is SGHRS and CDR2 is YFSETQ. With 4 bases clipped from V and 5 bases from J, the junction kept 4 bases outside the gene matches. The CDR3 contains 14 residues. The CDR3 region is CASSPGQANEKLFF. In DNA, the CDR3 is TGCGCCAGCAGCCCGGGACAGGCGAATGAAAAACTGTTTTTT.

A single count supports this clone. This chain uses TRBV7-9 with TRBJ2-7; TRBD2 matches 10 bases. Germline-derived CDR1 and CDR2 are SEHNR and FQNEAQ (reference sequence). This CDR3 is built from 15 residues. J was trimmed by 4 bases and V by 1 base; bases with no gene match: 4. Written as DNA, the CDR3 is TGTGCCAGCAGCTTAGACCTAGCGGGAGTTTACGAGCAGTACTTC. Translating gives CASSLDLAGVYEQYF.

The CDR3 is CASSPVGRGQPQHF. CDR3 nucleotide sequence: TGTGCCAGCAGCCCGGTGGGGCGAGGTCAGCCCCAGCATTTT. The chain is built from TRBV6-5 and TRBJ1-5; TRBD1 is a possible D gene (5 bases). The V gene lost 6 bases and the J gene lost 6 bases, with 15 bases spanning the gap. The CDR3 has 14 residues. Germline lookup yields CDR1 MNHEY and CDR2 SVGAGI.

The chain is built from TRBV3-1 (or the pseudogene TRBV3-2) and TRBJ2-7, with 11 bases lining up with TRBD1. The CDR3 is 17 amino acids. Germline V gene data show CDR1 as LGHDT and CDR2 as YNNKEL (reference sequence). The V gene end was trimmed by 2 bases and the J gene end by 6 bases; junction bases not matched to a gene: 12. CDR3 protein: CASSQKAAGTGGTEQYF. CDR3 bases: TGTGCCAGCAGCCAAAAAGCCGCCGGGACAGGGGGTACCGAGCAGTACTTC.

This chain uses TRBV6-2 or TRBV6-3 with TRBJ2-1; TRBD2 is a possible D gene (7 bases). Trimming left V 4 bases short and J 3 bases short, with 13 bases between. The CDR3 is 15 amino acids. Germline CDR1 is MNHEY and CDR2 is SVGEGT. The CDR3 nucleotides are TGTGCCAGCAGTTCTAGCGGAGGGGGCTACAATGAGCAGTTCTTC. It codes for CASSSSGGGYNEQFF.

The V call is TRBV9, the J call TRBJ2-1, with D perhaps TRBD1 (5 bases). CDR1 and CDR2 from the germline V gene are SGDLS and YYNGEE. Deletions cut 0 bases from V and 3 bases from J, with 19 bases between. The CDR3 is 18 amino acids. The CDR3 coding sequence is TGTGCCAGCAGCGTAGGACCCTTGGGGCCGGGTAGCTACAATGAGCAGTTCTTC. Amino acid sequence: CASSVGPLGPGSYNEQFF.

V is TRBV3-1 (or the pseudogene TRBV3-2) and J is TRBJ2-2, with 11 positions matching TRBD2. Germline V gives CDR1 LGHDT, CDR2 YNNKEL (reference sequence). The CDR3 runs to 15 residues. V dropped 6 bases and J dropped 3; count of bases not matched to a gene: 3. CDR3 DNA sequence: TGTGCCAGCAGTCTGGGACTAGCGGACACCGGGGAGCTGTTTTTT. This sequence encodes CASSLGLADTGELFF.

This chain joins TRBV5-4 and TRBJ1-1; TRBD1 aligns across 8 bases. V was pared by 9 bases and J by 5 bases, with 9 bases of the junction left unmatched. Germline CDR1 reads SGHNT; CDR2 reads YYREEE (reference sequence). The CDR3 has 13 residues. The chain's CDR3 is CATNIQGATEAFF. The CDR3 DNA reads as TGTGCCACAAACATTCAGGGGGCGACTGAAGCTTTCTTT.

The chain recombines TRBV10-2 with TRBJ1-5, with D uncertain. V lost 5 bases to trimming and J lost 0 bases, with 11 bases between them. Looked up from germline, CDR1 is WSHSY and CDR2 is SAAADI. The CDR3 runs to 15 residues. CDR3 nucleotides: TGCGCCAGCAGTTTGTGGCAGTATAGCAATCAGCCCCAGCATTTT. This sequence encodes CASSLWQYSNQPQHF.

The V call is TRBV27, the J call TRBJ1-1; no clear D gene. Germline V lookup: CDR1 MNHEY, CDR2 SMNVEV (reference sequence). This CDR3 is 13 amino acids long. With 3 bases removed from V and 5 bases from J, the gap between germline ends came to 10 bases. The CDR3 DNA sequence: TGTGCCAGCAGTTTTTCTCGGAGGACTGAAGCTTTCTTT. Its protein product is CASSFSRRTEAFF.

This clone was picked up one time. The chain employs TRBV21-1 and TRBJ1-5; the table's D call, TRBD1, has no DNA check behind it. TRBV21-1 corresponds to a pseudogene. CDR3 length: 13 amino acids. Here the CDR3 reads CAGYDRGRQPQHF. Here the CDR3 DNA reads TGTGCCGGCTACGACAGGGGGAGACAGCCCCAGCATTTT.

The table lists this clone with a count of one. The CDR3 spells CASSGTSGITDTQYF. In DNA form, the CDR3 reads TGCGCCAGCTCCGGGACTAGCGGGATCACAGATACGCAGTATTTT. The chain joins TRBV10-1 to TRBJ2-3; 13 nucleotides match TRBD2. CDR1 is WNHNN, CDR2 SYGVQD, per germline (reference sequence). With 8 bases clipped from V and 2 bases from J, the junction kept 4 bases outside the gene matches. This CDR3 is built from 15 residues.

The chain has TRBV2 and TRBJ2-1; 10 bases match TRBD2. The ends lost 3 bases at V and 2 bases at J; junction bases unmatched: 13. This CDR3 is built from 19 residues. Germline V CDR1 and CDR2: SNHLY, FYNNEI. In DNA, the CDR3 is TGTGCCAGCAGTGAGACGGGTAGCGGGGGGCCCTTCGCCTACAATGAGCAGTTCTTC. This translates into CASSETGSGGPFAYNEQFF. Full variable domain (rest looked up from reference TRBV2 and TRBJ2-1): EPEVTQTPSHQVTQMGQEVILRCVPISNHLYFYWYRQILGQKVEFLVSFYNNEISEKSEIFDDQFSVERPDGSNFTLKIRSTKLEDSAMYFCASSETGSGGPFAYNEQFFGPGTRLTVL.